This is a list of T cell receptor beta chains from one sample in a study of blood T cell repertoires in COVID-19. Data came from immunoSEQ multiplex PCR; TCRdb stores just in-frame clones and leaves some out. The sample lists 75,000 to 100,000 clones, about 87% occurring once. The sequenced material came from peripheral blood. All receptors derive from a human donor in a cohort sampled during active COVID-19. Each CDR3 is given with its conserved first and last residue. A D gene is named only where the DNA matches it firmly. Part of the rows lack a size; the others show once, few, many or a class for expanded clones.

clone size	V gene	D gene	J gene	CDR3 DNA	CDR3 protein
few	TRBV5-5	TRBD1	TRBJ2-2	TGTGCCAGCAGCTTGCGAGTACAGGGGGCAACCGGGGAGCTGTTTTTT	CASSLRVQGATGELFF
once	TRBV7-9	-	TRBJ1-1	TGTGCCAGCAGCGCCCAAAGGTGGGGGGGCATCACTGAAGCTTTCTTT	CASSAQRWGGITEAFF
-	TRBV5-6	-	TRBJ1-1	TGTGCCAGCAGCTTATATACCGGAGAGATAATGAACACTGAAGCTTTCTTT	CASSLYTGEIMNTEAFF
-	TRBV7-7	TRBD1	TRBJ2-2	TGTGCTAGCAGCAGCGGGACAGGGAGAGTCGGGGAGCTGTTTTTT	CASSSGTGRVGELFF
-	TRBV15	-	TRBJ2-5	TGTGCCACCAGACAGGGTGAGGTGGAGACCCAGTACTTC	CATRQGEVETQYF
-	TRBV5-1	TRBD1	TRBJ2-7	TGCGCCAGCAGCTTGGGGGACAGACCCTACGAGCAGTACTTC	CASSLGDRPYEQYF
-	TRBV10-3	TRBD2	TRBJ2-1	TGTGCCACCGGGACTAGCGGGGGGGCCAGTGAGCAGTTCTTC	CATGTSGGASEQFF
-	TRBV24-1	-	TRBJ2-7	TGTGCCACCAGCCCTTCCACCGGGTACACCTACGAGCAGTACTTC	CATSPSTGYTYEQYF
few	TRBV25-1	TRBD1	TRBJ1-1	TGTGCCAGCAGTGTCTACAGGGGATCCACTGAAGCTTTCTTT	CASSVYRGSTEAFF
-	TRBV5-1	-	TRBJ1-4	TGCGCCAGCAGCGGGGCTCTCGGTAATGAAAAACTGTTTTTT	CASSGALGNEKLFF
once	TRBV5-1	-	TRBJ1-4	TGCGCCAGCAGCTCCAGGCCGAGACAGAGAACTAATGAAAAACTGTTTTTT	CASSSRPRQRTNEKLFF
once	TRBV6-2/TRBV6-3	-	TRBJ1-5	TGTGCCAGCAGTGCTTCACTCAATCAGCCCCAGCATTTT	CASSASLNQPQHF
-	TRBV27	-	TRBJ2-7	TGTGCCAGCAGTTTAGGTCCGGGGAGGTACGAGCAGTACTTC	CASSLGPGRYEQYF
-	TRBV7-2	-	TRBJ1-1	TGTGCCAGCAGCTTCTCCCCGGGGAACACTGAAGCTTTCTTT	CASSFSPGNTEAFF
-	TRBV5-1	-	TRBJ2-1	TGCGCCAGCAGCCCCTCCTTGGGCGGGGACTACAATGAGCAGTTCTTC	CASSPSLGGDYNEQFF
-	TRBV19	-	TRBJ1-1	TGTGCCAGCCGAAAGACAGGATTCTCTGAAGCTTTCTTT	CASRKTGFSEAFF
few	TRBV5-4	-	TRBJ2-7	TGTGCCAGCAGGTTAGCGGTCTCCCAGGAGGAGCAGTACTTC	CASRLAVSQEEQYF
-	TRBV28	-	TRBJ2-1	TGTGCCAGCAGTCCGCCCCTGACATCTATAGTGGGCAATGAGCAGTTCTTC	CASSPPLTSIVGNEQFF
-	TRBV11-2	TRBD1	TRBJ1-2	TGTGCCAGCAGCCCAGGGACAGGGAATCTTTATGGCTACACCTTC	CASSPGTGNLYGYTF
-	TRBV7-2	-	TRBJ2-4	TGTGCCAGCAGCCATGCCCCACAGCTGCAAGCCAAAAACATTCAGTACTTC	CASSHAPQLQAKNIQYF
-	TRBV20-1	-	TRBJ2-3	TGCAGTGCTAGTGGGCTAGAACCGCAGTATTTT	CSASGLEPQYF
once	TRBV6-5	-	TRBJ2-3	TGTGCCAGCAGTTACCGCGGGGTAGATACGCAGTATTTT	CASSYRGVDTQYF
-	TRBV28	-	TRBJ1-5	TGTGCCAGCAGTTTGACAAGCAATCAGCCCCAGCATTTT	CASSLTSNQPQHF